The clone carrying this TCR beta chain was seen more than once but under ten times. Its target is unknown. These data are taken from a study of response to subunit inactivated influenza vaccine. TCRdb itself ran the RT-PCR reads through MiXCR, one entry per CDR3 protein. The sample lists some 850,000 distinct CDR3 sequences; less than 20% were seen once. After removal of 6 bases from V and 7 bases from J, the junction contained 8 bases not matched to a gene. The CDR3 runs to 15 residues. The germline V gene encodes CDR1 MDHEN and CDR2 SYDVKM. Study findings and constraints: Each seasonal flu vaccination may recruit only limited new T cells, authors suggested.

The chain carries TRBV28 and TRBJ2-3; 12 bases are shared with TRBD2. The clonotype originates from a middle-aged man who received an inactivated influenza vaccine. Sequenced material: PBMCs from blood, taken 4 to 6 days after vaccination. The CDR3 DNA reads as TGTGCCAGCAGACTGACTAGCGGGAGCGCACATACGCAGTATTTT. Encoded protein: CASRLTSGSAHTQYF.